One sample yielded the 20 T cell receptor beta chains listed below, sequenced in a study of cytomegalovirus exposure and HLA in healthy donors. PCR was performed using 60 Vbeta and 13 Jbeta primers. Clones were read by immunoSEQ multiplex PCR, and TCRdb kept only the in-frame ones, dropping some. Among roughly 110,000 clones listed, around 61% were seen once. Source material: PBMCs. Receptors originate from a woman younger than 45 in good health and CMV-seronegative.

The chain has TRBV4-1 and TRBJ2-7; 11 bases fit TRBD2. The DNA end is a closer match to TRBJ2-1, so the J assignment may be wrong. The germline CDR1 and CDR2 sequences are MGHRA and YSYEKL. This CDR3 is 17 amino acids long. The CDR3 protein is CASSQLLGLAGGYEQFF. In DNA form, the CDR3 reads TGCGCCAGCAGCCAGCTACTGGGGCTAGCGGGAGGCTATGAGCAGTTCTTC.

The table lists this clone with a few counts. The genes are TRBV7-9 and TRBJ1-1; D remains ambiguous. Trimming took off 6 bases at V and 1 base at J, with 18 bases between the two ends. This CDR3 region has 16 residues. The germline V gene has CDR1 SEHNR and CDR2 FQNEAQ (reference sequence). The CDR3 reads CASSSEEPEANTEAFF. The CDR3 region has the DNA TGTGCCAGCAGTTCTGAAGAGCCGGAGGCGAACACTGAAGCTTTCTTT.

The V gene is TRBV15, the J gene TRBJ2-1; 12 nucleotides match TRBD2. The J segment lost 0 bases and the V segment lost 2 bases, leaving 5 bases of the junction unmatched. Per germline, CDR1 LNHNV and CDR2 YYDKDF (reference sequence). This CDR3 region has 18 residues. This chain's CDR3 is CATSRSSGRAGSYNEQFF. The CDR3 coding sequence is TGTGCCACCAGCAGATCTAGCGGGAGGGCCGGCTCCTACAATGAGCAGTTCTTC.

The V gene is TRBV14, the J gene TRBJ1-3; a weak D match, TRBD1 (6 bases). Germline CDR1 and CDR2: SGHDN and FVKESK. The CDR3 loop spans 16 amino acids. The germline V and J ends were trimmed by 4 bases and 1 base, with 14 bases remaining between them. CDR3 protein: CASSRPGHLSGNTIYF. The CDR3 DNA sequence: TGTGCCAGCAGCCGCCCGGGACACCTTTCTGGAAACACCATATATTTT. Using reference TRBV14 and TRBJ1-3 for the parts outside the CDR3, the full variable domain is EAGVTQFPSHSVIEKGQTVTLRCDPISGHDNLYWYRRVMGKEIKFLLHFVKESKQDESGMPNNRFLAERTGGTYSTLKVQPAELEDSGVYFCASSRPGHLSGNTIYFGEGSWLTVV.

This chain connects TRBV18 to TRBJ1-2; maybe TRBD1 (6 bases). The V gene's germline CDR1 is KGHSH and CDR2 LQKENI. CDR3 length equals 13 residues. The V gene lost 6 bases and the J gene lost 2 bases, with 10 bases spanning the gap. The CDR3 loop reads CASSPGANYGYTF. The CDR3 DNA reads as TGTGCCAGCTCCCCAGGGGCCAACTATGGCTACACCTTC. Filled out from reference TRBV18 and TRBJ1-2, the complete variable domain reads NAGVMQNPRHLVRRRGQEARLRCSPMKGHSHVYWYRQLPEEGLKFMVYLQKENIIDESGMPKERFSAEFPKEGPSILRIQQVVRGDSAAYFCASSPGANYGYTFGSGTRLTVV.

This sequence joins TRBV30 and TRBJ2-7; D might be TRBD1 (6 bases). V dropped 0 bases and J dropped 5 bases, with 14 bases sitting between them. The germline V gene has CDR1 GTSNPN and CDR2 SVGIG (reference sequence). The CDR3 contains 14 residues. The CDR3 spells CAWSVRQGLHEQYF. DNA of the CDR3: TGTGCCTGGAGTGTTCGGCAGGGGTTGCACGAGCAGTACTTC.

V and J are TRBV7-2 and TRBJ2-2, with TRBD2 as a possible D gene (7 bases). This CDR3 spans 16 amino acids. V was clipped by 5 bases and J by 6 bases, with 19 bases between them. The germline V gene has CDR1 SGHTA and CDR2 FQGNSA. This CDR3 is CASSPRGGRGSGELFF. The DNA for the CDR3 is TGTGCCAGCAGCCCACGGGGAGGGAGGGGGTCCGGGGAGCTGTTTTTT. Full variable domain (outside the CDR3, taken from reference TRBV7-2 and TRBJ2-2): GAGVSQSPSNKVTEKGKDVELRCDPISGHTALYWYRQSLGQGLEFLIYFQGNSAPDKSGLPSDRFSAERTGGSVSTLTIQRTQQEDSAVYLCASSPRGGRGSGELFFGEGSRLTVL.

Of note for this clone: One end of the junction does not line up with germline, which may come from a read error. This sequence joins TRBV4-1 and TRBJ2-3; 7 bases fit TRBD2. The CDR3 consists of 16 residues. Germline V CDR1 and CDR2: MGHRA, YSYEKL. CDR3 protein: CSSSQPAREITDTQYF. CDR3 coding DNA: TGCTCCAGCAGCCAGCCCGCGCGGGAGATCACAGATACGCAGTATTTT.

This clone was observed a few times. The CDR3 sequence: CASSERTGTQETQYF. CDR3 coding DNA: TGTGCCAGCAGTGAAAGGACAGGGACGCAAGAGACCCAGTACTTC. The chain uses TRBV6-1 and TRBJ2-5; 8 bases are shared with TRBD1. J gave up 2 bases and V 2 bases, and 4 bases lay outside the gene matches. Germline V gives CDR1 MNHNS, CDR2 SASEGT. This CDR3 contains 15 residues.

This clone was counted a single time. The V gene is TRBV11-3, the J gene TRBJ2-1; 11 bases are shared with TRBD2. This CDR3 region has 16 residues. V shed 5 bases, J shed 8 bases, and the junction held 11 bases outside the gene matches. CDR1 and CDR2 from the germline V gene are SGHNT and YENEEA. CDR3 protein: CASSPGTSGASDEQFF. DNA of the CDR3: TGTGCCAGCAGCCCAGGGACTAGCGGAGCCTCGGATGAGCAGTTCTTC.

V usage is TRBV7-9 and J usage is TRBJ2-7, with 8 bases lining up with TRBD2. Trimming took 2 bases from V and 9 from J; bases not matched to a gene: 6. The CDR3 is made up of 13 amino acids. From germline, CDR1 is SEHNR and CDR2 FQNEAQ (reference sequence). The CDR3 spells CASSLREGSVQYF. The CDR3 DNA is TGTGCCAGCAGCTTACGGGAGGGGTCTGTGCAGTACTTC.

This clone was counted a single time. The CDR3 region is CASSIGRTINEQFF. The CDR3 DNA reads as TGTGCCAGCAGTATAGGCCGGACTATCAATGAGCAGTTCTTC. This chain joins TRBV6-5 and TRBJ2-1; D possibly corresponds to TRBD2 (6 bases). Looked up from germline, CDR1 is MNHEY and CDR2 is SVGAGI. CDR3 length: 14 residues. The V end was cut by 5 bases, the J end by 6 bases, with 14 bases between.

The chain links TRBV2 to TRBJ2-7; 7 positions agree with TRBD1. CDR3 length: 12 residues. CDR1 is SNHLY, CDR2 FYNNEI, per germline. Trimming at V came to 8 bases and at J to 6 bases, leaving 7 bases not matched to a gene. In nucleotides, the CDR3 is TGTGCCAGCGGAACGGACAGGCTCGAGCAGTACTTC. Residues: CASGTDRLEQYF.

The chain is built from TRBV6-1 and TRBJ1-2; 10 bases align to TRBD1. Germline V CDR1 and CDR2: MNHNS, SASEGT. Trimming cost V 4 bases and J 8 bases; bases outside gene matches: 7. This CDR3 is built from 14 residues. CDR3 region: CASSGLGTGDGYTF. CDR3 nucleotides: TGTGCCAGCAGTGGACTCGGGACAGGGGACGGCTACACCTTC.

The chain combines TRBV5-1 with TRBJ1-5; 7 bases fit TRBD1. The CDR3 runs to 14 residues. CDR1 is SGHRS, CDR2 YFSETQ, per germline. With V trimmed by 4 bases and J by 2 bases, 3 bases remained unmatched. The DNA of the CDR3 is TGCGCCAGCAGCCTTGACAGGGGCAATCAGCCCCAGCATTTT. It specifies CASSLDRGNQPQHF.

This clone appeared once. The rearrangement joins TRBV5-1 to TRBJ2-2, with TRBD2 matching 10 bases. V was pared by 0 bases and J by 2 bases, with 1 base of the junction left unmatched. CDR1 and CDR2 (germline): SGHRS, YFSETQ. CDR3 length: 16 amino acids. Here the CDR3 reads CASSLGTSGNTGELFF. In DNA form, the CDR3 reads TGCGCCAGCAGCTTGGGGACTAGCGGTAACACCGGGGAGCTGTTTTTT.

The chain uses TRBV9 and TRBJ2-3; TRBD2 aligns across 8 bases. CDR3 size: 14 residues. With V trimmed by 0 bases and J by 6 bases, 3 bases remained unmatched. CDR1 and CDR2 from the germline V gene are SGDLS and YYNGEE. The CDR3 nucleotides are TGTGCCAGCAGCGTAGGCGGGAGGACGGATACGCAGTATTTT. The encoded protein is CASSVGGRTDTQYF.

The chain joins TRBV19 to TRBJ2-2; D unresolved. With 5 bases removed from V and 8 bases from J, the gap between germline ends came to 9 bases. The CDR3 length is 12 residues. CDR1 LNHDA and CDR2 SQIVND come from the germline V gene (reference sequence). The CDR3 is CASSPLLGELFF. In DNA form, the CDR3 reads TGTGCCAGTAGTCCACTATTGGGGGAGCTGTTTTTT.

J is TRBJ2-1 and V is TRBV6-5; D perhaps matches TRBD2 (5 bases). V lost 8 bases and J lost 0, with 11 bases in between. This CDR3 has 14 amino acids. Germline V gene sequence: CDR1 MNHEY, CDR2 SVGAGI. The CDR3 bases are TGTGCCAGCTCCTTGGCGGGCTCCTACAATGAGCAGTTCTTC. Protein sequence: CASSLAGSYNEQFF.

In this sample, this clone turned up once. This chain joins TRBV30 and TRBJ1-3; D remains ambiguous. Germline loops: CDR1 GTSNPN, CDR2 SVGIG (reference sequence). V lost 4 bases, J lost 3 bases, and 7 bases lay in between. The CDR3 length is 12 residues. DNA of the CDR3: TGTGCCTGGATGAACAGTGGAAACACCATATATTTT. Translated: CAWMNSGNTIYF.